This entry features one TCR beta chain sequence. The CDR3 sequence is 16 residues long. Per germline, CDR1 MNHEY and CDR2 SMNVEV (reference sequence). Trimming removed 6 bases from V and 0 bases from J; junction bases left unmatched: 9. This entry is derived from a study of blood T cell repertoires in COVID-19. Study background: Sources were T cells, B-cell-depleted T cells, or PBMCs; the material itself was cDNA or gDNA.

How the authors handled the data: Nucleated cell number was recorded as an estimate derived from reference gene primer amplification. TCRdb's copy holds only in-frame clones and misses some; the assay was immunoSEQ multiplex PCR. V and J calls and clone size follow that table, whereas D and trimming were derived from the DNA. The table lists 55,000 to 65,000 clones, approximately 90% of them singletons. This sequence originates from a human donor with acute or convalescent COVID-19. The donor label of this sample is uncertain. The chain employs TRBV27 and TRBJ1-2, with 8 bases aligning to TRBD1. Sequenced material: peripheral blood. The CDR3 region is CASSQGAGGPNYGYTF. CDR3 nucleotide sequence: TGTGCCAGCAGCCAGGGGGCAGGGGGCCCTAACTATGGCTACACCTTC.